The rows below give T cell receptor beta chains drawn from one sample of a study of CD8 T cells in Susac syndrome. One entry per CDR3 protein results from TCRdb running MiXCR on the immunoSEQ multiplex PCR reads. The data show 95,000 to 150,000 distinct CDR3 sequences, roughly 95% seen once. The sequencing input was CD4+ T cells from PBMCs. All receptors come from a human donor with Susac syndrome. CDR3s include the opening cysteine and the closing phenylalanine or tryptophan. The D gene is left open where the match is weak. Only part of the rows carry a size: once, few, many, or a class if the clone is expanded.

V: TRBV29-1; D: -; J: TRBJ1-1; size: once; CDR3: CSVENGGGGTEAFF; DNA: TGCAGCGTTGAGAATGGGGGAGGCGGCACTGAAGCTTTCTTT
V: TRBV5-1; D: -; J: TRBJ2-5; size: -; CDR3: CASSLAQETQYF; DNA: TGTGCCAGCAGCTTGGCGCAAGAGACCCAGTACTTC
V: TRBV28; D: -; J: TRBJ1-5; size: once; CDR3: CASSTPSSNQPQHF; DNA: TGTGCCAGCAGTACCCCCAGCAGCAATCAGCCCCAGCATTTT
V: TRBV12-3/TRBV12-4; D: -; J: TRBJ1-5; size: -; CDR3: CASSLQGRNQPQHF; DNA: TGTGCCAGCAGTTTGCAGGGGCGCAATCAGCCCCAGCATTTT
V: TRBV5-1; D: -; J: TRBJ2-2; size: -; CDR3: CASSLGRMRGTGELFF; DNA: TGCGCCAGCAGCTTGGGACGGATGCGAGGCACCGGGGAGCTGTTTTTT
V: TRBV14; D: -; J: TRBJ1-2; size: -; CDR3: CASSQDRQRSYTF; DNA: TGTGCCAGCAGCCAAGATCGACAGAGAAGCTACACCTTC
V: TRBV30; D: TRBD1; J: TRBJ1-1; size: -; CDR3: CAWIRPDRVDTEAFF; DNA: TGTGCCTGGATCCGTCCGGACAGGGTGGACACTGAAGCTTTCTTT
V: TRBV5-1; D: -; J: TRBJ2-3; size: -; CDR3: CASKRTDTQYF; DNA: TGCGCCAGCAAACGCACAGATACGCAGTATTTT
V: TRBV19; D: -; J: TRBJ1-2; size: -; CDR3: CASSRRGRSYGYTF; DNA: TGTGCCAGTAGTCGGCGGGGGCGCAGCTATGGCTACACCTTC
V: TRBV28; D: TRBD1; J: TRBJ1-5; size: -; CDR3: CAAGDRGQYQPQHF; DNA: TGTGCCGCGGGGGACAGGGGGCAATATCAGCCCCAGCATTTT
V: TRBV6-2/TRBV6-3; D: -; J: TRBJ2-7; size: -; CDR3: CASSVTEVYEQYF; DNA: TGTGCCAGCAGTGTGACGGAAGTCTACGAGCAGTACTTC
V: TRBV7-6; D: -; J: TRBJ2-6; size: few; CDR3: CASSPWGSGANVLTF; DNA: TGTGCCAGCAGCCCCTGGGGCTCTGGGGCCAACGTCCTGACTTTC
V: TRBV4-2; D: TRBD2; J: TRBJ2-7; size: -; CDR3: CASSQVSLAGLSYEQYF; DNA: TGTGCCAGCAGCCAAGTCTCTCTAGCGGGGCTATCCTACGAGCAGTACTTC
V: TRBV10-3; D: -; J: TRBJ1-1; size: -; CDR3: CAISEPGREAFF; DNA: TGTGCCATCAGTGAACCAGGAAGGGAAGCTTTCTTT
V: TRBV24-1; D: -; J: TRBJ2-5; size: -; CDR3: CATSDPVLPGTQYF; DNA: TGTGCCACCAGTGACCCCGTCCTCCCGGGGACCCAGTACTTC
V: TRBV11-2; D: -; J: TRBJ2-3; size: -; CDR3: CASSWRRGSDDTQYF; DNA: TGTGCCAGCAGCTGGCGACGGGGTAGCGACGATACGCAGTATTTT
V: TRBV18; D: -; J: TRBJ1-1; size: -; CDR3: CASSPEFGGYTEAFF; DNA: TGTGCCAGCTCACCAGAATTCGGGGGTTACACTGAAGCTTTCTTT